This is a list of T cell receptor beta chains from one sample in a study of OX40 agonist ivuxolimab in advanced cancers. TCRdb's copy holds only in-frame clones and misses some; the assay was immunoSEQ multiplex PCR. Counted here are roughly 72,000 clones, 89% occurring once; the ten biggest clones make up about an eighth. Sequenced material: CD4+ or CD8+ T cells sorted from blood, taken in a trial of the OX40 agonist ivuxolimab. The receptors come from an adult with an advanced solid tumor such as melanoma, head and neck, liver or kidney cancer. Each CDR3 is given with its conserved first and last residue. A D gene is named only where the DNA matches it firmly.

>TRBV18|TRBJ1-1|NA
CASSQGVGGEAFF
>TRBV2|TRBJ2-7|NA
CASSSQGPSYEQYF
>TRBV9|TRBJ2-7|TRBD2
CASSSRTRGEQYF
>TRBV6-6|TRBJ2-2|TRBD2
CASSYRTSGRKGELFF
>TRBV5-1|TRBJ2-1|NA
CASSLEWYNEQFF
>TRBV6-5|TRBJ1-1|NA
CASSAPVGTEAFF
>TRBV2|TRBJ2-7|NA
CASLQLAPRGRQYF
>TRBV18|TRBJ1-6|TRBD1
CASSRDRISSYNSPLHF
>TRBV6-1|TRBJ1-2|NA
CASSPGVGGNYGYTF
>TRBV28|TRBJ1-1|TRBD1
CASGTDRVQTEAFF
>TRBV7-8|TRBJ1-4|NA
CASRRSFGEKLFF
>TRBV5-4|TRBJ1-1|NA
CASSLANTEAFF